The TCR beta chain described here comes from a study of T cells in localized non-small cell lung cancer. A single count supports this clone. Sequencing was performed with immunoSEQ multiplex PCR; in TCRdb, only in-frame clones are kept and a portion is missing. The table records 58,000 or so clones, 90% of them present only once. CDR1 is SGHNT and CDR2 is YENEEA in the germline V gene. Trimming took 5 bases from V and 1 from J; bases not matched to a gene: 2. The length of the CDR3 is 15 residues. The sequences come from peripheral blood, collected before any cancer treatment. The receptor's source is a woman between 35 and 75 years old with stage I lung adenocarcinoma. This chain joins TRBV11-3 and TRBJ2-2; 9 nucleotides line up with TRBD1. CDR3 in amino acids: CASSPGQGNTGELFF. DNA of the CDR3: TGTGCCAGCAGCCCGGGACAGGGGAACACCGGGGAGCTGTTTTTT. Filled out from reference TRBV11-3 and TRBJ2-2, the complete variable domain reads EAGVVQSPRYKIIEKKQPVAFWCNPISGHNTLYWYLQNLGQGPELLIRYENEEAVDDSQLPKDRFSAERLKGVDSTLKIQPAELGDSAVYLCASSPGQGNTGELFFGEGSRLTVL.